This TCR beta chain was profiled in a study of cytotoxic CD8 clonotypes in ibrutinib-treated CLL. Whole-study results and caveats: Baseline levels were approached again at progression, after clonality had risen at ibrutinib response.

V was pared by 3 bases and J by 0 bases, with 9 bases between. This CDR3 has 15 amino acids. Looked up from germline, CDR1 is SGHVS and CDR2 is FNYEAQ. About this clone itself: Its antigen remains unidentified.

Assay: immunoSEQ multiplex PCR; the TCRdb copy retains only in-frame clones and omits some. The table shows about 150,000 clones, with roughly 83% occurring only once. Sequenced material: PBMCs, taken after 12 months of ibrutinib treatment. The sequence came from a human donor with chronic lymphocytic leukemia. The rearrangement links TRBV7-6 to TRBJ2-1; D gene unclear. Here the CDR3 DNA reads TGTGCCAGCAGCTTCGGGCGGAGCTCCTACAATGAGCAGTTCTTC. Protein sequence: CASSFGRSSYNEQFF.